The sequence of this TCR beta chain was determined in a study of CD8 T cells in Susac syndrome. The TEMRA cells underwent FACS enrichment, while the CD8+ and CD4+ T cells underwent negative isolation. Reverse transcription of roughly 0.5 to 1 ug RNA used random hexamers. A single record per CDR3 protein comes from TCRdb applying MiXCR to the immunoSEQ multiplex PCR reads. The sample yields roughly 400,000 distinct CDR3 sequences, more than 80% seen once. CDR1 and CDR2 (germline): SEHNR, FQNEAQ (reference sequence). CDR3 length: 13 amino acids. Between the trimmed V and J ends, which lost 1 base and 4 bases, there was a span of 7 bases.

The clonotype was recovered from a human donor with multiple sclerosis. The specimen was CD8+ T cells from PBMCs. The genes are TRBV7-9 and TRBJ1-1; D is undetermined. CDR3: CASSLEDTTEAFF. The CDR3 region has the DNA TGTGCCAGCAGCTTAGAAGATACCACTGAAGCTTTCTTT.